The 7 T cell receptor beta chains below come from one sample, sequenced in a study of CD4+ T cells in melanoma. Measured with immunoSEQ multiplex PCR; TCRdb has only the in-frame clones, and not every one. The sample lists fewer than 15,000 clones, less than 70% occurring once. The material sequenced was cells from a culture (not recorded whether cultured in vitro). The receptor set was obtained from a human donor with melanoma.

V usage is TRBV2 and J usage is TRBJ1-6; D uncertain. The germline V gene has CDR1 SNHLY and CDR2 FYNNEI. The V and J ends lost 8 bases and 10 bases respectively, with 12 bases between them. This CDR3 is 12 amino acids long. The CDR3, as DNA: TGTGCCAGCGGCGGGGTCCCGTCACCCCTCCACTTT. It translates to CASGGVPSPLHF. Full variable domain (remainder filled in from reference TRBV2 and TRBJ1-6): EPEVTQTPSHQVTQMGQEVILRCVPISNHLYFYWYRQILGQKVEFLVSFYNNEISEKSEIFDDQFSVERPDGSNFTLKIRSTKLEDSAMYFCASGGVPSPLHFGNGTRLTVT.

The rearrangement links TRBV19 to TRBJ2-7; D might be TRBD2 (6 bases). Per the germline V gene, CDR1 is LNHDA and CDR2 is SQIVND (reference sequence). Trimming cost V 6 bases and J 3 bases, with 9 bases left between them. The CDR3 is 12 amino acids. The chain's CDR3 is CASSPGVYEQYF. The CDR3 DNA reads TGTGCCAGTAGCCCGGGGGTCTACGAGCAGTACTTC.

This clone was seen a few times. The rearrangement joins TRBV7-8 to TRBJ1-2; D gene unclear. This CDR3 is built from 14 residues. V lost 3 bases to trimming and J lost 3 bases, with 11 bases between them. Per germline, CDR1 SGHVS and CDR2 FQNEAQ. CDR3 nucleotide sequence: TGTGCCAGCAGCTTGGAAACAGCAGACTATGGCTACACCTTC. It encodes CASSLETADYGYTF.

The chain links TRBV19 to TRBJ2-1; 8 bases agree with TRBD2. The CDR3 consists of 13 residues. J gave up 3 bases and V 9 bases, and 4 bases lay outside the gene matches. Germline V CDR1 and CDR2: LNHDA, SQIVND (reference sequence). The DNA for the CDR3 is TGTGCCAGCCGGAGCGGGGGCTACAATGAGCAGTTCTTC. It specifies CASRSGGYNEQFF.

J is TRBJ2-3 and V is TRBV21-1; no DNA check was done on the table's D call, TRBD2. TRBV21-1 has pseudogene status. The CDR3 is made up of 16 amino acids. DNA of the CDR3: TGTGCCAGCAGCAAAGATGGCGCGGGGGTTGGCGATACGCAGTATTTT. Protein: CASSKDGAGVGDTQYF.

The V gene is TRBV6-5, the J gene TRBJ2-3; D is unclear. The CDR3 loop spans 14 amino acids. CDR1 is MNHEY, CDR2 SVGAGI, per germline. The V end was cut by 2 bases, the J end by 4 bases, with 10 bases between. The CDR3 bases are TGTGCCAGCAGTTACGACCGACTCCCAGATACGCAGTATTTT. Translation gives CASSYDRLPDTQYF.

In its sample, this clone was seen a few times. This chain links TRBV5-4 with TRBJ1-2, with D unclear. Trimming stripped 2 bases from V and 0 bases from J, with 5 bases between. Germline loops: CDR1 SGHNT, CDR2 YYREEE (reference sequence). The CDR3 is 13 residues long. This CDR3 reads CASSFLANYGYTF. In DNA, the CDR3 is TGTGCCAGCAGCTTTTTGGCTAACTATGGCTACACCTTC.